Presented here are 30 T cell receptor beta chains from one specimen sequenced in a study of OX40 agonist ivuxolimab in advanced cancers. The protocol was immunoSEQ multiplex PCR, while the TCRdb copy is restricted to in-frame clones and leaves out a portion. Found here are approximately 55,000 clones, about 90% of them singletons; the top ten hold 16%. The sequencing here drew on CD4+ or CD8+ T cells sorted from blood, taken in a trial of the OX40 agonist ivuxolimab. These receptors were taken from an adult with an advanced solid tumor such as melanoma, head and neck, liver or kidney cancer.

DNA of the CDR3: TGTGCCACCAGCAGATCAGGTTCCACCTCCTACGAGCAGTACTTC. Its protein product is CATSRSGSTSYEQYF. The chain has TRBV15 and TRBJ2-7, with D unresolved. Germline V gives CDR1 LNHNV, CDR2 YYDKDF (reference sequence). Trimming took off 2 bases at V and 0 bases at J, with 11 bases between the two ends. The CDR3 runs 15 residues.

The rearrangement joins TRBV28 to TRBJ1-4; possible D gene TRBD1, 5 bases. Germline V gene sequence: CDR1 MDHEN, CDR2 SYDVKM. This CDR3 comprises 13 residues. V was pared by 2 bases and J by 8 bases, with 9 bases between. The CDR3 coding sequence is TGTGCCAGCAGTTTAGGGACTCGAGAAAAACTGTTTTTT. Its translation: CASSLGTREKLFF.

The genes are TRBV18 and TRBJ2-1, with 7 bases aligning to TRBD2. The CDR3 loop spans 15 amino acids. V lost 2 bases and J lost 5; bases outside the gene matches: 6. Per germline, CDR1 KGHSH and CDR2 LQKENI. CDR3 sequence: CASSPERGTNNEQFF. DNA for the CDR3: TGTGCCAGCTCACCAGAGCGGGGCACTAACAATGAGCAGTTCTTC. The entire variable domain, with the rest obtained from reference TRBV18 and TRBJ2-1, is as follows: NAGVMQNPRHLVRRRGQEARLRCSPMKGHSHVYWYRQLPEEGLKFMVYLQKENIIDESGMPKERFSAEFPKEGPSILRIQQVVRGDSAAYFCASSPERGTNNEQFFGPGTRLTVL.

This sequence joins TRBV14 and TRBJ1-1; tentatively, D is TRBD1 (6 bases). V lost 3 bases and J 2 bases, leaving 13 bases between the germline ends. The CDR3 spans 15 residues. Per the germline V gene, CDR1 is SGHDN and CDR2 is FVKESK. The CDR3 region has the DNA TGTGCCAGCAGCCAGGGACATCAAATAAACACTGAAGCTTTCTTT. The encoded protein is CASSQGHQINTEAFF.

This chain links TRBV7-8 with TRBJ2-1; 8 positions match TRBD2. V dropped 5 bases and J dropped 9; count of bases not matched to a gene: 15. The germline CDR1 and CDR2 sequences are SGHVS and FQNEAQ. CDR3 length equals 16 residues. The CDR3 DNA reads TGTGCCAGCAGCGATATGTGGGGGACTAGGGTGGGTGAGCAGTTCTTC. Translation gives CASSDMWGTRVGEQFF.

The rearrangement joins TRBV7-9 to TRBJ2-1, with 9 bases matching TRBD2. Trimming at V came to 5 bases and at J to 6 bases, leaving 8 bases not matched to a gene. Germline loops: CDR1 SEHNR, CDR2 FQNEAQ (reference sequence). The CDR3 totals 15 residues. CDR3 amino acids: CASSGLASQFNEQFF. The DNA of the CDR3 is TGTGCCAGCAGCGGACTAGCGAGCCAGTTCAATGAGCAGTTCTTC.

This clone was seen more than once but under ten times. The rearrangement joins TRBV20-1 to TRBJ2-7, with D maybe TRBD2 (5 bases). The V gene's germline CDR1 is DFQATT and CDR2 SNEGSKA (reference sequence). The germline V and J ends were trimmed by 5 bases and 4 bases, with 9 bases remaining between them. The CDR3 covers 11 residues. CDR3 bases: TGCAGTGCTGCGCCGGGGTACGAGCAGTACTTC. This gives the protein CSAAPGYEQYF.

The J gene is TRBJ2-7, the V gene TRBV6-1, with a possible D match to TRBD2 (5 bases). The germline CDR1 and CDR2 sequences are MNHNS and SASEGT. V gave up 2 bases and J gave up 0 bases, with 11 bases separating them. The CDR3 runs to 15 residues. CDR3 residues: CASSETPGGSYEQYF. CDR3 coding DNA: TGTGCCAGCAGTGAAACCCCAGGAGGCTCCTACGAGCAGTACTTC.

The gene calls are TRBV9 and TRBJ2-2, with D possibly being TRBD2 (5 bases). CDR3 size: 16 residues. Germline V gene lookup returns CDR1 SGDLS and CDR2 YYNGEE. Between the trimmed V and J ends, which lost 2 bases and 0 bases, there was a span of 11 bases. CDR3 DNA sequence: TGTGCCAGCAGCGTCCGTGACTACTCGAACACCGGGGAGCTGTTTTTT. This codes for CASSVRDYSNTGELFF. Full variable domain (outside the CDR3, taken from reference TRBV9 and TRBJ2-2): DSGVTQTPKHLITATGQRVTLRCSPRSGDLSVYWYQQSLDQGLQFLIQYYNGEERAKGNILERFSAQQFPDLHSELNLSSLELGDSALYFCASSVRDYSNTGELFFGEGSRLTVL.

The chain combines TRBV19 with TRBJ2-1, with 8 nucleotides matching TRBD1. J lost 9 bases, V lost 7 bases, and 11 bases had no gene match. There are 14 residues in the CDR3. The V gene's germline CDR1 is LNHDA and CDR2 SQIVND (reference sequence). The chain's CDR3 is CASIRSGGIGEQFF. CDR3 DNA sequence: TGTGCCAGTATTAGGTCAGGGGGCATCGGTGAGCAGTTCTTC.

CDR3 sequence: CASRTPPGPSSSYEQYF. CDR3 in DNA: TGTGCCAGCAGGACCCCTCCGGGTCCTTCTAGCTCCTACGAGCAGTACTTC. This sequence joins TRBV28 and TRBJ2-7; D is unclear. V was trimmed by 6 bases and J by 0 bases, leaving 21 bases between them. The CDR3 loop spans 17 amino acids. From germline, CDR1 is MDHEN and CDR2 SYDVKM.

J is TRBJ1-1 and V is TRBV28, with D uncertain. The V gene lost 10 bases and the J gene lost 4 bases, with 7 bases spanning the gap. CDR1 is MDHEN, CDR2 SYDVKM, per germline. This CDR3 region has 10 residues. DNA of the CDR3: TGTGCCACGTTACTCACTGAAGCTTTCTTT. This sequence encodes CATLLTEAFF.

About this clone: One junction end does not reproduce the germline sequence, and a read error may be involved. The sample carries other DNA sequences with the same CDR3. The chain links TRBV5-6 to TRBJ1-1; no reliable D call. The CDR3 runs 12 residues. Germline CDR1 and CDR2: SGHDT and YYEEEE. The CDR3 sequence is CASSLGRNEAFF. In DNA, the CDR3 is TGCGCCAGCAGCTTGGGCAGGAATGAAGCTTTCTTT.

This clone was counted a single time. The CDR3 here is CASSVRVDRSIYEQYF. The CDR3 region has the DNA TGTGCCAGCAGTGTAAGGGTGGACAGGTCGATCTACGAGCAGTACTTC. J is TRBJ2-7 and V is TRBV2; 7 nucleotides match TRBD1. Germline trimming cut 4 bases from V and 3 bases from J; bases unmatched to any gene: 12. This CDR3 has 16 residues. Germline CDR1 SNHLY, CDR2 FYNNEI.

This chain joins TRBV14 and TRBJ2-1; D possibly corresponds to TRBD2 (6 bases). The V gene lost 4 bases and the J gene lost 4 bases, with 17 bases spanning the gap. Looked up from germline, CDR1 is SGHDN and CDR2 is FVKESK. The CDR3 is made up of 16 amino acids. In nucleotides, the CDR3 is TGTGCCAGCAGCCGAAATGTGGGAGGTTTTTACAATGAGCAGTTCTTC. This sequence encodes CASSRNVGGFYNEQFF.

The chain uses TRBV5-4 and TRBJ2-2; 9 bases align to TRBD2. The CDR3 has 17 amino acids. Germline V gene data show CDR1 as SGHNT and CDR2 as YYREEE (reference sequence). V trimming: 0 bases; J trimming: 2 bases; junction bases outside the gene matches: 5. For the CDR3, the DNA is TGTGCCAGCAGCTTGGGCGGGAGGGCCATAAACACCGGGGAGCTGTTTTTT. It specifies CASSLGGRAINTGELFF.

The chain combines TRBV18 with TRBJ2-7; TRBD1 matches at 9 bases. The germline CDR1 and CDR2 sequences are KGHSH and LQKENI. The CDR3 consists of 16 residues. V was clipped by 4 bases and J by 5 bases; unmatched bases: 12. CDR3 DNA sequence: TGTGCCAGCTCACATACCGGGACAGGGACCCTCCACGAGCAGTACTTC. Translating it yields CASSHTGTGTLHEQYF.

This chain links TRBV2 with TRBJ2-3; 9 positions agree with TRBD1. The trim removed 7 bases at V and 4 bases at J, leaving 6 bases unmatched. The CDR3 sequence is 14 residues long. The V gene's germline CDR1 is SNHLY and CDR2 FYNNEI. CDR3 amino acids: CASTYRTGADTQYF. CDR3 in DNA: TGTGCCAGCACCTACCGGACAGGGGCAGATACGCAGTATTTT.

In this sample, this clone turned up once. The chain couples TRBV6-5 to TRBJ2-4, with D perhaps TRBD2 (6 bases). CDR1 and CDR2 from the germline V gene are MNHEY and SVGAGI. Trimming removed 0 bases from V and 2 bases from J, with 11 bases in between. The CDR3 has 16 amino acids. CDR3 sequence: CASSYSRGWTKNIQYF. Here the CDR3 DNA reads TGTGCCAGCAGTTACTCGCGGGGTTGGACCAAAAACATTCAGTACTTC.

The chain recombines TRBV19 with TRBJ2-1; 9 positions agree with TRBD2. J was trimmed by 10 bases and V by 10 bases; bases with no gene match: 14. Germline values: CDR1 LNHDA, CDR2 SQIVND (reference sequence). The CDR3 covers 14 residues. The CDR3 coding sequence is TGTGCCACGAGGGGCGATAGCGGGAGTTCCGAGCAGTTCTTC. Its protein is CATRGDSGSSEQFF.

This chain links TRBV19 with TRBJ2-1; either TRBD1 or TRBD2 may supply D (5 bases each). Trimming removed 3 bases from V and 6 bases from J, with 12 bases in between. The CDR3 has 14 amino acids. Per germline, CDR1 LNHDA and CDR2 SQIVND (reference sequence). The CDR3 loop reads CASSIGARINEQFF. The CDR3 DNA sequence: TGTGCCAGTAGTATCGGGGCACGGATCAATGAGCAGTTCTTC.

The chain uses TRBV18 and TRBJ2-3; 11 nucleotides line up with TRBD2. CDR1 and CDR2 (germline): KGHSH, LQKENI. V shed 3 bases, J shed 2 bases, and the junction held 10 bases outside the gene matches. CDR3 length: 18 residues. The chain's CDR3 is CASSPTGLAALPTDTQYF. Here the CDR3 DNA reads TGTGCCAGCTCACCTACGGGACTAGCGGCTCTGCCCACAGATACGCAGTATTTT. Supplemented by reference TRBV18 and TRBJ2-3, the full variable domain reads NAGVMQNPRHLVRRRGQEARLRCSPMKGHSHVYWYRQLPEEGLKFMVYLQKENIIDESGMPKERFSAEFPKEGPSILRIQQVVRGDSAAYFCASSPTGLAALPTDTQYFGPGTRLTVL.

The rearrangement joins TRBV28 to TRBJ1-5; D unclear. CDR3 length: 13 residues. CDR1 and CDR2 (germline): MDHEN, SYDVKM. V lost 6 bases, J lost 5 bases, and 11 bases lay in between. The CDR3 region is CASRGRRHQPQHF. The CDR3 bases are TGTGCCAGCAGGGGCAGGAGACATCAGCCCCAGCATTTT.

The genes are TRBV9 and TRBJ2-5, with 13 bases that match TRBD2. The germline V gene has CDR1 SGDLS and CDR2 YYNGEE. There are 16 residues in the CDR3. J was trimmed by 4 bases and V by 4 bases; bases with no gene match: 7. CDR3 in DNA: TGTGCCAGCAGCCCACAGGGGACTAGCGGGACAGAGACCCAGTACTTC. It codes for CASSPQGTSGTETQYF.

This chain joins TRBV5-1 and TRBJ2-3; 7 bases are shared with TRBD1. The J segment lost 1 base and the V segment lost 2 bases, leaving 4 bases of the junction unmatched. The CDR3 contains 15 residues. Germline V lookup: CDR1 SGHRS, CDR2 YFSETQ. CDR3 amino acids: CASSFKGARTDTQYF. CDR3 bases: TGCGCCAGCAGCTTTAAGGGGGCCCGCACAGATACGCAGTATTTT.

The chain links TRBV15 to TRBJ2-2, with 11 bases identical to TRBD2. CDR3 length: 16 residues. The germline CDR1 and CDR2 sequences are LNHNV and YYDKDF (reference sequence). V trimming: 3 bases; J trimming: 2 bases; junction bases outside the gene matches: 2. CDR3 region: CATSRGLAANTGELFF. In DNA form, the CDR3 reads TGTGCCACCAGCAGGGGACTAGCGGCAAACACCGGGGAGCTGTTTTTT.

The chain carries TRBV5-1 and TRBJ2-1, with D unclear. Germline V gene sequence: CDR1 SGHRS, CDR2 YFSETQ. This CDR3 is built from 12 residues. Trimming took 0 bases from V and 8 from J, leaving 6 bases between them. This CDR3 reads CASSLVNDEQFF. The CDR3 nucleotides are TGCGCCAGCAGCTTGGTAAACGATGAGCAGTTCTTC.

This clone was detected a few times. The chain joins TRBV6-1 to TRBJ2-7; D unresolved. V lost 7 bases, J lost 0 bases, and 13 bases lay in between. Germline values: CDR1 MNHNS, CDR2 SASEGT. The length of the CDR3 is 14 residues. CDR3 sequence reads: CASTRHLSSYEQYF. Here the CDR3 DNA reads TGTGCCAGCACCAGACACCTGAGCTCCTACGAGCAGTACTTC.

The rearrangement links TRBV18 to TRBJ1-3; D unresolved. CDR1 and CDR2 (germline): KGHSH, LQKENI. CDR3 length: 14 amino acids. V was clipped by 3 bases and J by 2 bases, with 8 bases between them. In DNA, the CDR3 is TGTGCCAGCTCACCGGAGCGGACTGGAAACACCATATATTTT. This codes for CASSPERTGNTIYF.

V is TRBV6-1 and J is TRBJ2-5; no definite D call. The assigned J gene may be wrong: the sequence end matches TRBJ2-7 better. This CDR3 contains 14 residues. Per germline, CDR1 MNHNS and CDR2 SASEGT. The CDR3 loop is CATFRDPHSYEQYF. The CDR3 nucleotides are TGTGCCACATTCCGAGACCCCCACTCCTACGAGCAGTACTTC.